A selection of T cell receptor beta chains follows, all from one sample in a study of metastatic and nonmetastatic thyroid tumors. TCRdb re-analyzed the PCR reads through MiXCR. The sample consists of about 14,000 clones, roughly a quarter of them appearing once. Specimen: blood. These receptors were obtained from a female donor with papillary thyroid cancer or a benign thyroid nodule (not recorded which). Some clones in this sample may be carry-over from other donors' samples. The CDR3 runs from the conserved cysteine through the conserved F or W. The D gene is left open where the match is weak. A clone size is listed for some rows: how often the clone was seen (once, few, many), or a class if it is expanded.

j_call clone_size d_call v_call cdr3_length cdr3_nt cdr3_aa
TRBJ2-3 many NA TRBV7-3 16 TGTGCCAGCAGCTTATCCTCGTTGGACGGCACAGATACGCAGTATTTT CASSLSSLDGTDTQYF
TRBJ2-6 many NA TRBV5-1 13 TGCGCCAGCGCTAACACTGGGGCCAACGTCCTGACTTTC CASANTGANVLTF
TRBJ1-2 many NA TRBV3-1 14 TGTGCCAGCAGCCAAAATCCCCAGGGATTAGGCTACACCTTC CASSQNPQGLGYTF
TRBJ1-2 NA TRBD1 TRBV7-6 14 TGTGCCAGCAGCCAGTGGGACAGGGGGCACGGCTACACCTTC CASSQWDRGHGYTF
TRBJ2-2 medium-sized NA TRBV6-5 18 TGTGCCAGCAGACCGGCCGGGACCCCTTCAACAGTCGCCGGGGAGCTGTTTTTT CASRPAGTPSTVAGELFF
TRBJ1-5 few TRBD1 TRBV27 15 TGTGCCAGCAGTTACCGGGGACAGGATATACAGCCCCAGCATTTT CASSYRGQDIQPQHF
TRBJ2-1 many TRBD2 TRBV30 19 TGTGCCTGGAGAGCAACCCGCCTGGGACTAGCGGGCTCCTACAATGAGCAGTTCTTC CAWRATRLGLAGSYNEQFF
TRBJ1-1 NA NA TRBV30 13 TGTGCCTGGAGTGTACGAGGGAACACTGAAGCTTTCTTT CAWSVRGNTEAFF
TRBJ2-1 few TRBD1 TRBV6-5 18 TGTGCCAGCAGTAATACCGGCTCGGGACAGGGATCCTACAATGAGCAGTTCTTC CASSNTGSGQGSYNEQFF
TRBJ1-6 NA NA TRBV12-3/TRBV12-4 16 TGTGCCAGCAGCTCTTCGAACAAAGATTATAATTCACCCCTCCACTTT CASSSSNKDYNSPLHF
TRBJ1-2 few TRBD1 TRBV6-4 16 TGTGCCAGCAGTGCTCTGTCTTGCGGACAGGGGCACTGCTACACCTTC CASSALSCGQGHCYTF
TRBJ1-1 many NA TRBV7-3 14 TGTGCCAGCAGCTTAGGTGTCACGAACACTGAAGCTTTCTTT CASSLGVTNTEAFF
TRBJ1-1 many TRBD1 TRBV3-1 18 TGTGCCAGCAGCCCGAGTCCGGGACAGGGGGCGCCGGACACTGAAGCTTTCTTT CASSPSPGQGAPDTEAFF
TRBJ2-7 few TRBD2 TRBV4-3 14 TGCGCCAGCAGCCAAGCTAGCGGCTCCTACGAGCAGTACTTC CASSQASGSYEQYF
TRBJ1-5 NA NA TRBV20-1 15 TGCAGTGCTCCGACGCGAGGACGGAGAAATCAGCCCCAGCATTTT CSAPTRGRRNQPQHF